These T cell receptor beta chains were read from a single sample in a study of metastatic and nonmetastatic thyroid tumors. TCRdb re-analyzed the PCR reads through MiXCR. The repertoire consists of around 89,000 clones, with just under 15% occurring once and the leading ten covering roughly 3.9%. Sequencing used blood. The receptors stem from a female donor with papillary thyroid cancer or a benign thyroid nodule (not recorded which). Some clones in this sample may be carry-over from other donors' samples. The CDR3 runs from the conserved cysteine through the conserved F or W. A D gene is named only where the DNA matches it firmly. Clone size appears in some rows only: once, few, many, or a class for an expanded clone.

j_gene | d_gene | v_gene | abundance | CDR3aa | CDR3nt
TRBJ1-1 | - | TRBV4-1 | many | CASRGLLRGTEAFF | TGCGCCAGCAGAGGGCTTTTACGGGGCACTGAAGCTTTCTTT
TRBJ2-7 | - | TRBV27 | many | CASSLIPSGEQYF | TGTGCCAGCAGCCTTATCCCCTCTGGCGAGCAGTACTTC
TRBJ2-5 | - | TRBV7-9 | - | CASSFLVYFF | TGTGCCAGTAGCTTCCTCGTATACTTTTTC
TRBJ2-7 | - | TRBV10-3 | many | CAISDVGEQYF | TGTGCCATCAGTGATGTGGGGGAGCAGTACTTC
TRBJ1-2 | - | TRBV29-1 | many | CSVGDRNYGYTF | TGCAGCGTAGGAGACAGGAACTATGGCTACACCTTC
TRBJ2-3 | TRBD2 | TRBV10-3 | many | CAIRGDYTDTQYF | TGTGCCATCAGGGGGGACTACACAGATACGCAGTATTTT
TRBJ2-6 | - | TRBV10-3 | many | CAISGGRHSGANVLTF | TGTGCCATCAGTGGAGGACGGCACTCTGGGGCCAACGTCCTGACTTTC
TRBJ1-1 | - | TRBV10-1 | few | CASSEQISFAEDTEAFF | TGCGCCAGTAGTGAACAGATATCATTCGCGGAGGACACTGAAGCTTTCTTT
TRBJ1-3 | - | TRBV10-3 | many | CAISSVGGDRGNTIYF | TGTGCCATCAGTTCCGTGGGGGGGGATCGCGGAAACACCATATATTTT
TRBJ2-2 | - | TRBV11-1 | many | CASSLEAGVLTGELFF | TGTGCCAGCAGCTTGGAAGCAGGGGTCTTAACCGGGGAGCTGTTTTTT
TRBJ2-3 | TRBD2 | TRBV7-7 | - | CASSLEAGGTGTQYF | TGTGCTAGCAGCCTAGAAGCGGGGGGGACGGGTACGCAGTATTTT
TRBJ2-5 | - | TRBV18 | many | CASSPPGQETQYF | TGTGCCAGCTCACCACCGGGGCAAGAGACCCAGTACTTC
TRBJ1-1 | TRBD1 | TRBV29-1 | few | CSVVVQGGWNTEAFF | TGCAGCGTTGTGGTACAGGGGGGCTGGAACACTGAAGCTTTCTTT
TRBJ2-6 | - | TRBV6-2/TRBV6-3 | many | CASSYPQTVTGANVLTF | TGTGCCAGCAGTTACCCCCAGACCGTAACTGGGGCCAACGTCCTGACTTTC
TRBJ2-2 | - | TRBV19 | few | CASRGRGDRGDLFF | TGTGCCAGTAGGGGTAGGGGGGACCGCGGGGATCTGTTTTTT
TRBJ2-7 | - | TRBV5-1 | many | CASSLGPARYEQYF | TGCGCCAGCAGCTTGGGGCCAGCTCGGTACGAGCAGTACTTC
TRBJ1-5 | - | TRBV2 | many | CASSQDFAGSQPQHF | TGTGCCAGCAGTCAAGACTTCGCCGGCAGTCAGCCCCAGCATTTT
TRBJ2-7 | - | TRBV3-1 | many | CASSQDVQSYEQYF | TGTGCCAGCAGCCAAGACGTACAGTCCTACGAGCAGTACTTC
TRBJ2-2 | TRBD1 | TRBV11-2 | many | CASGVGQGHGELFF | TGTGCCAGCGGGGTAGGACAGGGGCACGGGGAGCTGTTTTTT
TRBJ2-1 | - | TRBV5-1 | many | CASSRLATGPGSYNEQFF | TGCGCCAGCAGCCGCCTCGCAACAGGTCCGGGCTCCTACAATGAGCAGTTCTTC
TRBJ1-1 | - | TRBV10-3 | - | CAISETGFSEAFF | TGTGCCATCAGTGAGACAGGGTTCTCTGAAGCTTTCTTT
TRBJ2-7 | TRBD2 | TRBV3-1 | - | CASSQDQTSGNYEQYF | TGTGCCAGCAGCCAAGACCAGACTAGCGGGAACTACGAGCAGTACTTC
TRBJ1-2 | - | TRBV7-9 | many | CASSLVRDDYGYTF | TGTGCCAGCAGCTTAGTCAGGGACGACTATGGCTACACCTTC
TRBJ1-4 | TRBD1 | TRBV6-6 | - | CASSYTRTGVSEKLFF | TGTGCCAGCAGTTACACACGGACAGGGGTTAGTGAAAAACTGTTTTTT
TRBJ2-7 | - | TRBV28 | many | CASGDNPYEQYF | TGTGCCAGCGGGGACAATCCCTACGAGCAGTACTTC
TRBJ1-2 | - | TRBV6-1 | - | CAARGGIDGYTF | TGTGCCGCGAGGGGGGGAATAGATGGCTACACCTTC
TRBJ1-1 | - | TRBV28 | many | CASSSGATEAFF | TGTGCCAGCAGTTCCGGGGCCACTGAAGCTTTCTTT
TRBJ2-3 | - | TRBV2 | - | CASSYAGPSPDTQYF | TGTGCCAGCAGTTATGCGGGACCAAGCCCAGATACGCAGTATTTT
TRBJ2-3 | TRBD2 | TRBV10-2 | many | CASSEPLLQRGGGTDTQYF | TGCGCCAGCAGTGAGCCCCTCCTCCAGCGGGGGGGCGGTACAGATACGCAGTATTTT
TRBJ2-3 | TRBD1 | TRBV2 | many | CASSPGQITDTQYF | TGTGCCAGCAGCCCGGGACAGATCACAGATACGCAGTATTTT
TRBJ1-2 | TRBD1 | TRBV30 | - | CAWSRVEGARSTF | TGTGCCTGGAGTAGGGTGGAGGGGGCCCGCAGCACCTTC
TRBJ2-5 | TRBD1 | TRBV24-1 | many | CATSDVGDRVGETQYF | TGTGCCACCAGTGATGTAGGGGACAGGGTAGGAGAGACCCAGTACTTC
TRBJ2-7 | - | TRBV6-5 | few | CASSNKGYGQYF | TGTGCCAGCAGTAACAAGGGGTACGGGCAGTACTTC
TRBJ1-4 | - | TRBV6-1 | many | CASSEAPEFNEKLFF | TGTGCCAGCAGTGAAGCGCCGGAGTTTAATGAAAAACTGTTTTTT
TRBJ1-5 | - | TRBV6-1 | few | CAIVGGYQPQHF | TGTGCCATCGTGGGGGGGTATCAGCCCCAGCATTTT
TRBJ2-3 | TRBD2 | TRBV9 | many | CASSVGRSSGTDTQYF | TGTGCCAGCAGCGTAGGTCGGTCTAGCGGAACAGATACGCAGTATTTT
TRBJ2-1 | - | TRBV7-2 | many | CASGKSSYNEQFF | TGTGCCAGCGGCAAGAGCTCCTACAATGAGCAGTTCTTC
TRBJ1-5 | - | TRBV30 | many | CAWSLRGRGQPQHF | TGTGCCTGGAGTCTAAGGGGACGTGGTCAGCCCCAGCATTTT
TRBJ1-5 | - | TRBV14 | - | CASSLGLNQPQHF | TGTGCCAGCAGCCTCGGACTAAATCAGCCCCAGCATTTT
TRBJ2-2 | TRBD2 | TRBV12-3/TRBV12-4 | once | CASSPHSGRGGGELFF | TGTGCCAGCAGTCCTCATAGCGGGAGGGGCGGGGGGGAGCTGTTTTTT
TRBJ2-1 | - | TRBV13 | many | CASSLARGARNEQFF | TGTGCCAGCAGCTTAGCTCGGGGGGCCCGCAATGAGCAGTTCTTC
TRBJ2-5 | - | TRBV20-1 | many | CSARRPNIFGGKETQYF | TGCAGTGCTAGAAGACCCAACATTTTCGGAGGGAAAGAGACCCAGTACTTC
TRBJ2-5 | TRBD1 | TRBV28 | many | CASSPQGLQETQYF | TGTGCCAGCAGCCCACAGGGGTTACAAGAGACCCAGTACTTC
TRBJ1-1 | - | TRBV29-1 | many | CSVDEGGEAFF | TGCAGCGTTGACGAGGGGGGAGAAGCTTTCTTT
TRBJ2-7 | TRBD2 | TRBV4-1 | many | CASSQDDGGGANLPYEQYF | TGCGCCAGCAGCCAAGATGACGGCGGGGGGGCCAATTTACCCTACGAGCAGTACTTC
TRBJ2-3 | TRBD2 | TRBV28 | many | CASSFPTSGGEDTQYF | TGTGCCAGCAGTTTTCCGACTAGCGGGGGAGAAGATACGCAGTATTTT
TRBJ2-1 | - | TRBV29-1 | many | CSAAGQLYNEQFF | TGCAGCGCCGCGGGACAGCTTTACAATGAGCAGTTCTTC
TRBJ2-2 | - | TRBV11-2 | many | CASSPFPRSNTGELFF | TGTGCCAGCAGCCCCTTCCCGCGCTCGAACACCGGGGAGCTGTTTTTT
TRBJ2-5 | TRBD1 | TRBV4-2 | - | CASSQVASRDRVSETQYF | TGTGCCAGCAGCCAAGTGGCTAGCCGGGACAGAGTTTCGGAGACCCAGTACTTC
TRBJ1-3 | - | TRBV6-2/TRBV6-3 | few | CASRTASGNAIYF | TGTGCCAGCAGAACAGCCTCCGGAAACGCCATATATTTT
TRBJ1-1 | - | TRBV20-1 | many | CSAFAQGNTEAFF | TGCAGTGCCTTCGCACAGGGGAACACTGAAGCTTTCTTT
TRBJ1-5 | - | TRBV5-6 | many | CASSSLSQENQPQHF | TGTGCCAGCAGCTCCCTTTCACAGGAGAATCAGCCCCAGCATTTT
TRBJ1-2 | - | TRBV6-5 | few | CASSYDGRVVIYGYTF | TGTGCTAGCAGTTACGATGGACGGGTCGTGATCTATGGCTACACCTTC
TRBJ2-2 | - | TRBV10-1 | many | CASSGTTSGELFF | TGCGCCAGCAGTGGTACAACCTCCGGGGAGCTGTTTTTT
TRBJ1-5 | - | TRBV30 | many | CAWSDWVSNQPQHF | TGTGCCTGGAGTGATTGGGTTAGCAATCAGCCCCAGCATTTT
TRBJ2-3 | TRBD1 | TRBV11-2 | many | CASSLGTGGTDTQYF | TGTGCCAGCAGCCTAGGGACAGGGGGTACAGATACGCAGTATTTT
TRBJ1-2 | TRBD1 | TRBV6-5 | many | CASSYFDREGYGYTF | TGTGCCAGCAGTTACTTTGACAGGGAGGGGTATGGCTACACCTTC
TRBJ2-1 | - | TRBV7-9 | many | CASSPRTGRDSYNEQFF | TGTGCCAGCAGCCCTCGGACAGGGAGGGACTCCTACAATGAGCAGTTCTTC